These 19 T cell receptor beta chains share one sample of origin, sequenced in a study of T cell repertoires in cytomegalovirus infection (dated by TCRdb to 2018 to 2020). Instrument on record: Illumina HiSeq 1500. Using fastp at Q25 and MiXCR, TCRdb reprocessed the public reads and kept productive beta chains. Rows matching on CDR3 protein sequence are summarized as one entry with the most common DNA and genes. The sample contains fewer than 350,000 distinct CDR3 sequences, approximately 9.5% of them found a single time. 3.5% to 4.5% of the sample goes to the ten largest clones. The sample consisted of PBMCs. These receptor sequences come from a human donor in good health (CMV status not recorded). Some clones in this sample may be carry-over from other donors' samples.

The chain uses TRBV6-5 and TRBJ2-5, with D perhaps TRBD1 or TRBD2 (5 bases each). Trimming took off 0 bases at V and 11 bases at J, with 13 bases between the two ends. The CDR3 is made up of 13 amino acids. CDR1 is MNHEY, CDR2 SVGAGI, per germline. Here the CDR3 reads CASSYSRVGTQYF. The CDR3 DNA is TGTGCCAGCAGTTACTCGAGGGTAGGGACGCAGTACTTC.

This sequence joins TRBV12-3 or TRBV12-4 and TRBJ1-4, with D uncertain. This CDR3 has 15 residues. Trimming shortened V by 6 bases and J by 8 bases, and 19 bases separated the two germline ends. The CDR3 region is CASSLVRGRGEKLFF. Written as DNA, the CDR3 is TGTGCCAGCAGCCTGGTGAGAGGGCGCGGCGAAAAACTGTTTTTT.

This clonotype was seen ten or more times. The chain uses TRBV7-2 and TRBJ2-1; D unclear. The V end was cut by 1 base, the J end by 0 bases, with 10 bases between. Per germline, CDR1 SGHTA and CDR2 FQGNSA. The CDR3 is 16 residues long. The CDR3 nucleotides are TGTGCCAGCAGCTTAGGGGTGAGGAGCTCCTACAATGAGCAGTTCTTC. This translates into CASSLGVRSSYNEQFF.

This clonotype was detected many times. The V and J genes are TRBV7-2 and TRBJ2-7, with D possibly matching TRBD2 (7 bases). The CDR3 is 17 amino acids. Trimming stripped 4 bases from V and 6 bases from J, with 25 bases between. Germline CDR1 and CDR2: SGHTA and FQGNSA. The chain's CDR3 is CASSWGRGRVRFGEQYF. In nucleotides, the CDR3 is TGTGCCAGCAGCTGGGGAAGGGGGAGGGTCAGGTTCGGCGAGCAGTACTTC.

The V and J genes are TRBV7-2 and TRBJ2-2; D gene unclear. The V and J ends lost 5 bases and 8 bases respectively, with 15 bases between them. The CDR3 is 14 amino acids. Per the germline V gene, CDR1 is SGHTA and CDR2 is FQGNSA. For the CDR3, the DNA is TGTGCCAGCAGCACACGTGGCGATATAGGGGAGCTGTTTTTT. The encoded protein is CASSTRGDIGELFF.

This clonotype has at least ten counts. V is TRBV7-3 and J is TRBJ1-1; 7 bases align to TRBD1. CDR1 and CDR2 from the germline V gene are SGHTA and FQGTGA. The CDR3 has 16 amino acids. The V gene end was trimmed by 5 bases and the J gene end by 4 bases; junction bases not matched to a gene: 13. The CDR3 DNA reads TGTGCCAGCAGCCCCCAGGGAGGGGGCAGTGGCACTGAAGCTTTCTTT. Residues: CASSPQGGGSGTEAFF.

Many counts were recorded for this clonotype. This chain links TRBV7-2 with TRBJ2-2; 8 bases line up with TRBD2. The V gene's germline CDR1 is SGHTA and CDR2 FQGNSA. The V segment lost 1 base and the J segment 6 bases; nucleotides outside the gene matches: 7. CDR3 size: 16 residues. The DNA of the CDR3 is TGTGCCAGCAGCTTAGTAGCGGGATCCACGGCCGGGGAGCTGTTTTTT. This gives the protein CASSLVAGSTAGELFF.

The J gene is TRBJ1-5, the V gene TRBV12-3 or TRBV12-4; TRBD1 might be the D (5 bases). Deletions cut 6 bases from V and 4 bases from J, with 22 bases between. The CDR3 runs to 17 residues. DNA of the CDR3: TGTGCCAGCAGCCAAGCTCCGGGACGAGGAATGAATCAGCCCCAGCATTTT. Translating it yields CASSQAPGRGMNQPQHF.

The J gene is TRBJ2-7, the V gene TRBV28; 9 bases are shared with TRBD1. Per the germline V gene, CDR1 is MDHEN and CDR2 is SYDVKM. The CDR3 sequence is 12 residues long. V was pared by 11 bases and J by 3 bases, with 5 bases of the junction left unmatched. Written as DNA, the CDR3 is TGTGCCGGGGGACAGGGCCTCTACGAGCAGTACTTC. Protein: CAGGQGLYEQYF.

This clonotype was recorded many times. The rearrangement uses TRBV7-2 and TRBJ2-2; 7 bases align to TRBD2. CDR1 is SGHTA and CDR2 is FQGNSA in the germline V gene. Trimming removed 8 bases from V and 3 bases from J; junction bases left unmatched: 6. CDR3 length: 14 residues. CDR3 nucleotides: TGTGCCAGCCACCGGGGGGTCTACACCGGGGAGCTGTTTTTT. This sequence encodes CASHRGVYTGELFF.

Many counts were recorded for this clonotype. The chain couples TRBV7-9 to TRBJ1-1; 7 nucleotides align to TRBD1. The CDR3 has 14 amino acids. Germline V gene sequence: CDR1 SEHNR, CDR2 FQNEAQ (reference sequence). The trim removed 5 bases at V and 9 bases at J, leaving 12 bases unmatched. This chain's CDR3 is CASSPTGGQPQAFF. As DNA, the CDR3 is TGTGCCAGCAGCCCAACGGGGGGACAGCCTCAAGCTTTCTTT.

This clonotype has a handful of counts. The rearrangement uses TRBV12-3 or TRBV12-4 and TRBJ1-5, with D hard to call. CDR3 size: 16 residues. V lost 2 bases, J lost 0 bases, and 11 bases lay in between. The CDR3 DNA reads TGTGCCAGCAGTTTAAGCAAGCCCGATAGCAATCAGCCCCAGCATTTT. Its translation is CASSLSKPDSNQPQHF.

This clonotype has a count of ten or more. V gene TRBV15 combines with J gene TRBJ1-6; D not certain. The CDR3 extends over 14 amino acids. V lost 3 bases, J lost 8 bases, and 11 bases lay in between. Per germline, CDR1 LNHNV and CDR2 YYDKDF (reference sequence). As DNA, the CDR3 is TGTGCCACCAGCAGCAACATCGGGGATTCACCCCTCCACTTT. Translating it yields CATSSNIGDSPLHF. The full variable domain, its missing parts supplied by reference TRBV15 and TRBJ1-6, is DAMVIQNPRYQVTQFGKPVTLSCSQTLNHNVMYWYQQKSSQAPKLLFHYYDKDFNNEADTPDNFQSRRPNTSFCFLDIRSPGLGDTAMYLCATSSNIGDSPLHFGNGTRLTVT.

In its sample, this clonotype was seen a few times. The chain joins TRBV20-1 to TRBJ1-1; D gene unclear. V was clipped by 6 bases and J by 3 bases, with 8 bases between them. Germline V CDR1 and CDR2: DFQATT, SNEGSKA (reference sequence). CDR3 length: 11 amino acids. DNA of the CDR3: TGCAGTGCCGCAGTTGACACTGAAGCTTTCTTT. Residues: CSAAVDTEAFF.

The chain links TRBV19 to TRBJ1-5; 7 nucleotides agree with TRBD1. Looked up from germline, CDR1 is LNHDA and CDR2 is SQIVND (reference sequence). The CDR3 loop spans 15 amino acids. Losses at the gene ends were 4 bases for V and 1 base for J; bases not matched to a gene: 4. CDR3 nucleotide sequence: TGTGCCAGTAGTACCATGACAGGGAGCAATCAGCCCCAGCATTTT. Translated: CASSTMTGSNQPQHF.

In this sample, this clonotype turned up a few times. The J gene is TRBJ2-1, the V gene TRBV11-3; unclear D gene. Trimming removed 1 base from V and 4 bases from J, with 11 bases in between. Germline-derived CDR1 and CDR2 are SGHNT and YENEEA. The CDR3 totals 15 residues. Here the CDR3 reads CASSLGTANYNEQFF. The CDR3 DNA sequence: TGTGCCAGCAGCTTAGGTACTGCTAATTACAATGAGCAGTTCTTC.

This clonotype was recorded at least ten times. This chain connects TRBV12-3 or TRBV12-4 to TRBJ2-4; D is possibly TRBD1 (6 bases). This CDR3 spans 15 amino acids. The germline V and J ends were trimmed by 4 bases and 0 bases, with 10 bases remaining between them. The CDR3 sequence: CASSSGTLAKNIQYF. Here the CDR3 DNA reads TGTGCCAGCAGTTCCGGGACATTAGCCAAAAACATTCAGTACTTC.

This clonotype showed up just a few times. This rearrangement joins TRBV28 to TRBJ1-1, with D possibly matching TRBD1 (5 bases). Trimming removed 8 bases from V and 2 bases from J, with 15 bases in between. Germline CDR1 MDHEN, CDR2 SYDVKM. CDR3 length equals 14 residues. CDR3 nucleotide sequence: TGTGCCAGCGCTTACTCAGGGAGTAACACTGAAGCTTTCTTT. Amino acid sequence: CASAYSGSNTEAFF.

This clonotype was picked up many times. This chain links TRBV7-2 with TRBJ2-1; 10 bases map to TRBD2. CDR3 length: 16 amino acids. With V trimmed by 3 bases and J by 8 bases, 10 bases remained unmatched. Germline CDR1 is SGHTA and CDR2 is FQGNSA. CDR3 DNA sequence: TGTGCCAGCAGCTTGAAGGGGTCTAGCGGGGGCCATGAGCAGTTCTTC. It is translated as CASSLKGSSGGHEQFF.